The source of this T cell receptor (beta chain) is a study of T cell responses to AZD1222 COVID-19 vaccine. The table came from immunoSEQ multiplex PCR; TCRdb's copy has only in-frame clones and leaves some out. The profile shows some 180,000 clones, approximately 95% of them singletons. The V and J ends lost 3 bases and 6 bases respectively, with 8 bases between them. The germline gives CDR1 DFQATT, CDR2 SNEGSKA (reference sequence). There are 11 residues in the CDR3. This clone is a singleton in its sample. The specimen comprised peripheral blood, sampled 28 days after the second dose of the MenACWY control vaccine. The rearrangement uses TRBV20-1 and TRBJ1-2; no firm D call. This receptor was obtained from an adult who received the MenACWY meningococcal vaccine as a control. CDR3 nucleotide sequence: TGCAGTGCTAGCCGCCGGGATGGCTACACCTTC. Protein product: CSASRRDGYTF.